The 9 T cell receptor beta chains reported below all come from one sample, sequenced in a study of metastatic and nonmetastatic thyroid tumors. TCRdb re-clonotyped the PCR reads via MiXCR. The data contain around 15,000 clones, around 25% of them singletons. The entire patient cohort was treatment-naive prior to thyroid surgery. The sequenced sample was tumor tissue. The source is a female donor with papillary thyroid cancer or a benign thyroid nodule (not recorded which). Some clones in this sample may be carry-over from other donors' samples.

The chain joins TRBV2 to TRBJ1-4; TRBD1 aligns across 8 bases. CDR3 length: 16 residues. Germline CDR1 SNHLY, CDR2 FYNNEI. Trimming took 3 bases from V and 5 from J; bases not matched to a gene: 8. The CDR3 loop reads CASSETGTGRNEKLFF. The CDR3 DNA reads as TGTGCCAGCAGTGAGACCGGGACAGGCCGAAATGAAAAACTGTTTTTT.

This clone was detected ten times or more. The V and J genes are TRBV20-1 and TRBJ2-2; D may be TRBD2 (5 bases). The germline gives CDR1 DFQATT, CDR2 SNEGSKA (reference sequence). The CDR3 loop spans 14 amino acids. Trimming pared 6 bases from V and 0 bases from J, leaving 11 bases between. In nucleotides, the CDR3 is TGCAGTGCCCTACCCGGGACGAACACCGGGGAGCTGTTTTTT. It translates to CSALPGTNTGELFF.

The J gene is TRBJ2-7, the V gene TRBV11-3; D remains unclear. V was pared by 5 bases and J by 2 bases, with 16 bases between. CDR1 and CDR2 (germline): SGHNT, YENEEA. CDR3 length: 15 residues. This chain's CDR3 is CASSARAGPTYEQYF. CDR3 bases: TGTGCCAGCAGCGCGAGAGCCGGGCCCACCTACGAGCAGTACTTC.

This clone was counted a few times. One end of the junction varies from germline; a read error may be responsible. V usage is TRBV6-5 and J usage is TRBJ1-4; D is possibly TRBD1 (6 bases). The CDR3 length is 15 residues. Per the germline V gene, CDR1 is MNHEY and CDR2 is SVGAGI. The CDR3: CASSYSGGANEKLLF. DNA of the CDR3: TGTGCCAGCAGTTACTCGGGGGGGGCTAATGAAAAACTGCTTTTT.

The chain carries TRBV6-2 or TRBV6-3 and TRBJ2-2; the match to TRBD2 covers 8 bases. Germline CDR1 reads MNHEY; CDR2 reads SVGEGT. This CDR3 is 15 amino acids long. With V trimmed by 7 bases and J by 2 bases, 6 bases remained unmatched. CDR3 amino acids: CASKIAGINTGELFF. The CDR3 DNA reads TGTGCCAGCAAAATAGCGGGGATTAACACCGGGGAGCTGTTTTTT.

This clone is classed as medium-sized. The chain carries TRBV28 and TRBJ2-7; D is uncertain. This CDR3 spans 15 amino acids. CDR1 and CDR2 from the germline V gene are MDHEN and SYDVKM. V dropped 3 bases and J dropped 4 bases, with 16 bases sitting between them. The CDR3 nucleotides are TGTGCCAGCAGTTTGAGAACCGCTGCTCGGTACGAGCAGTACTTC. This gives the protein CASSLRTAARYEQYF.

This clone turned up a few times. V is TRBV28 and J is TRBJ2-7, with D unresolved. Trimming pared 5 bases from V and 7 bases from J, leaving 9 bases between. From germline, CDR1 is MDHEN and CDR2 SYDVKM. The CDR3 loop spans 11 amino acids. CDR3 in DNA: TGTGCCAGCAGTACCTTTAGTGAGCAGTACTTC. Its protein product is CASSTFSEQYF.

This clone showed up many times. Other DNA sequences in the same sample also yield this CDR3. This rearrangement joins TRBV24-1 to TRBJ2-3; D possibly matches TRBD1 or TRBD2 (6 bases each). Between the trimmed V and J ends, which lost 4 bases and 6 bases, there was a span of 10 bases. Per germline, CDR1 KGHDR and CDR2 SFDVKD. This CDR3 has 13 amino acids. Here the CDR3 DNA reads TGTGCCACCAGTGACGGGGGCGTGGATACGCAGTATTTT. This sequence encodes CATSDGGVDTQYF.

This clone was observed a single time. This chain's CDR3 is CSALIAEGAYEQYF. The CDR3 bases are TGCAGTGCTCTTATAGCGGAAGGGGCATACGAGCAGTACTTC. The chain has TRBV20-1 and TRBJ2-7; maybe TRBD2 (6 bases). Germline V gene sequence: CDR1 DFQATT, CDR2 SNEGSKA (reference sequence). Trimming removed 5 bases from V and 4 bases from J, with 18 bases in between. The CDR3 loop spans 14 amino acids.